This T cell receptor (beta chain) was sequenced in a study of beta chain features in type 1 diabetes. Study as a whole: The number of sorted cells examined across all samples was approximately 100 million. Findings and limits, study-wide: Moderate yet significant TCRB CDR3 shortening was seen in Type 1 diabetes patients in all four CD4+ subsets.

TCRB transcripts that were expressed got sequenced, as all of the isolated RNA had been reverse transcribed. Clones were sequenced by immunoSEQ multiplex PCR, and TCRdb holds only the in-frame ones, with some missing. The profile shows about 260,000 clones, approximately 20% of them singletons. This clone was detected only a few times. The antigen is unknown. The germline V gene has CDR1 LGHNA and CDR2 YNFKEQ. The CDR3 extends over 18 amino acids. Deletions cut 0 bases from V and 0 bases from J, with 14 bases between. This TCR derives from a woman aged 40 to 50 with type 1 diabetes. Sequenced: naive CD4+ T cells from blood. The rearrangement uses TRBV4-2 and TRBJ1-4; D call uncertain. The CDR3 sequence: CASSQEHWAGATNEKLFF. CDR3 bases: TGTGCCAGCAGCCAAGAGCACTGGGCCGGGGCAACTAATGAAAAACTGTTTTTT.